The 11 T cell receptor beta chains below were found in one sample sequenced in a study of T cell responses to AZD1222 COVID-19 vaccine. The method was immunoSEQ multiplex PCR; TCRdb's version includes in-frame clones alone and lacks a portion of them. The profile shows 150,000 to 200,000 clones, 80% to 90% of them singletons. The sample here was peripheral blood, taken 28 days after the second AZD1222 dose. The receptors here all came from an adult who received the AZD1222 COVID-19 vaccine.

The rearrangement uses TRBV7-3 and TRBJ1-6; tentative D call: TRBD1 (5 bases). This CDR3 region has 15 residues. V dropped 1 base and J dropped 7 bases, with 11 bases sitting between them. Germline assignment: CDR1 SGHTA and CDR2 FQGTGA. The CDR3 region is CASSLMPGRNSPLHF. CDR3 coding DNA: TGTGCCAGCAGCTTAATGCCAGGGAGGAATTCACCCCTCCACTTT.

The chain couples TRBV25-1 to TRBJ1-1; D possibly corresponds to TRBD1 (5 bases). The CDR3 is 13 residues long. Per the germline V gene, CDR1 is MGHDK and CDR2 is SYGVNS. With 5 bases removed from V and 1 base from J, the gap between germline ends came to 8 bases. The CDR3 loop reads CASSWGQNTEAFF. CDR3 in DNA: TGTGCCAGCAGTTGGGGCCAGAACACTGAAGCTTTCTTT.

This clone was seen just once. The chain couples TRBV7-3 to TRBJ2-4; D is perhaps TRBD2 (8 bases). The CDR3 extends over 15 amino acids. The V end was cut by 5 bases, the J end by 8 bases, with 19 bases between. Germline V gives CDR1 SGHTA, CDR2 FQGTGA. CDR3 in amino acids: CASSVTGAGGDIQYF. CDR3 in DNA: TGTGCCAGCAGCGTCACAGGGGCGGGGGGTGACATTCAGTACTTC.

The rearrangement links TRBV5-1 to TRBJ1-2; a possible D gene is TRBD1 (5 bases). From germline, CDR1 is SGHRS and CDR2 YFSETQ. The CDR3 is 16 residues long. The germline V and J ends were trimmed by 4 bases and 2 bases, with 18 bases remaining between them. The CDR3 sequence: CASSPAVGEANYGYTF. The CDR3 coding sequence is TGCGCCAGCAGCCCGGCCGTGGGGGAAGCCAACTATGGCTACACCTTC.

This clone appeared once. The chain couples TRBV28 to TRBJ2-7; 9 bases map to TRBD1. The CDR3 covers 14 residues. V was pared by 7 bases and J by 7 bases, with 11 bases of the junction left unmatched. Germline V gene data show CDR1 as MDHEN and CDR2 as SYDVKM. The DNA of the CDR3 is TGTGCCAGCATCACAGGGGGCACCCCTGAAGAGCAGTACTTC. Amino acids: CASITGGTPEEQYF.

This chain uses TRBV7-3 with TRBJ2-1; no clear D. The germline V and J ends were trimmed by 5 bases and 5 bases, with 10 bases remaining between them. This CDR3 contains 13 residues. Per germline, CDR1 SGHTA and CDR2 FQGTGA. The CDR3 nucleotides are TGTGCCAGCAGCCCAACACGGAACAATGAGCAGTTCTTC. This gives the protein CASSPTRNNEQFF.

The rearrangement joins TRBV11-1 to TRBJ2-7, with a tentative D call TRBD1 (5 bases). V lost 1 base and J 2 bases, leaving 9 bases between the germline ends. Germline assignment: CDR1 SGHAT and CDR2 FQDESV (reference sequence). CDR3 size: 14 residues. This chain's CDR3 is CASSLGGSPYEQYF. The CDR3 coding sequence is TGTGCCAGCAGCTTAGGGGGCAGCCCCTACGAGCAGTACTTC.

This chain links TRBV29-1 with TRBJ2-2; D is uncertain. Trimming shortened V by 6 bases and J by 5 bases, and 16 bases separated the two germline ends. CDR1 and CDR2 from the germline V gene are SQVTM and ANQGSEA. There are 14 residues in the CDR3. CDR3 nucleotide sequence: TGCAGCGTCCCGGACGGAAGAGTAACCGGGGAGCTGTTTTTT. Protein: CSVPDGRVTGELFF.

The chain carries TRBV18 and TRBJ1-1, with 12 bases lining up with TRBD1. Germline CDR1 reads KGHSH; CDR2 reads LQKENI. This CDR3 has 15 residues. The trim removed 3 bases at V and 10 bases at J, leaving 9 bases unmatched. CDR3 nucleotides: TGTGCCAGCTCACCTACCCGGGACAGGGGGCTAGGAGCTTTCTTT. Protein: CASSPTRDRGLGAFF.

This chain connects TRBV6-5 to TRBJ2-5; D unresolved. Germline V gene lookup returns CDR1 MNHEY and CDR2 SVGAGI. V was shortened by 0 bases and J by 1 base, with 6 bases between the two germline ends. This CDR3 region has 14 residues. In DNA form, the CDR3 reads TGTGCCAGCAGTTACTCGAAAGGCCAAGAGACCCAGTACTTC. Amino acid sequence: CASSYSKGQETQYF.

Only one count was recorded for this clone. The chain combines TRBV5-4 with TRBJ2-5, with no clear D. Per the germline V gene, CDR1 is SGHNT and CDR2 is YYREEE (reference sequence). V lost 1 base to trimming and J lost 1 base, with 11 bases between them. There are 15 residues in the CDR3. As DNA, the CDR3 is TGTGCCAGCAGCTTGCGTCTCCCTGTCCAAGAGACCCAGTACTTC. It yields the protein CASSLRLPVQETQYF.